This TCR beta chain was retrieved from a study of blood T cell repertoires in COVID-19. At the level of the study: From the United States, Italy and Spain came samples of acute and convalescent COVID-19.

As processed by the authors: Amplifying reference gene primers gave estimates of nucleated cell counts. The table came from immunoSEQ multiplex PCR; TCRdb's copy has only in-frame clones and leaves some out. The V and J calls and clone size are taken from that table; D and trimming were inferred from the DNA. The sample has about 80,000 clones, more than 60% seen once. The receptor comes from a human donor in a cohort sampled during active COVID-19. Sequenced input: peripheral blood.

The CDR3 protein is CASRGGGRPGELFF. CDR3 DNA sequence: TGTGCCAGCAGGGGAGGGGGGAGACCCGGGGAGCTGTTTTTT. V is TRBV6-5 and J is TRBJ2-2; the D gene is possibly TRBD2 (7 bases). Germline values: CDR1 MNHEY, CDR2 SVGAGI. The CDR3 covers 14 residues. Trimming took off 6 bases at V and 6 bases at J, with 14 bases between the two ends.